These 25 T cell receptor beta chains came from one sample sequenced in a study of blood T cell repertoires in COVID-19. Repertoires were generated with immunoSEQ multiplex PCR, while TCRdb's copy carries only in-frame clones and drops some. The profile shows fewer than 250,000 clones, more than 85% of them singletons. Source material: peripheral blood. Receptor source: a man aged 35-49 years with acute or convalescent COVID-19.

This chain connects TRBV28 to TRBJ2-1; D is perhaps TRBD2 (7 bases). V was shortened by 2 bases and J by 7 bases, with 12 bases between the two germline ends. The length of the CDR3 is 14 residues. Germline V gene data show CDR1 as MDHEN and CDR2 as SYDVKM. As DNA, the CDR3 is TGTGCCAGCAGTTTAGCGGGAGACAGGAATGAGCAGTTCTTC. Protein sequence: CASSLAGDRNEQFF.

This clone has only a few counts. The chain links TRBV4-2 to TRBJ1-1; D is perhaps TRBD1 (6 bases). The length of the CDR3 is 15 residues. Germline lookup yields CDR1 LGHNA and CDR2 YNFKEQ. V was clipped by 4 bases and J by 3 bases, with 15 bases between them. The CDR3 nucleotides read TGTGCCAGCAGCCCCCAAGGGGGGGTGTACACTGAAGCTTTCTTT. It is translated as CASSPQGGVYTEAFF.

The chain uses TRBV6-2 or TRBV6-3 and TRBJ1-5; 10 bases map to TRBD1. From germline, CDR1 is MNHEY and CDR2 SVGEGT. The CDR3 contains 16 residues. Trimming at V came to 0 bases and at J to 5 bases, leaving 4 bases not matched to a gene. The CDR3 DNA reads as TGTGCCAGCAGTTACTCGTTCGGGACAGGGGATCAGCCCCAGCATTTT. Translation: CASSYSFGTGDQPQHF.

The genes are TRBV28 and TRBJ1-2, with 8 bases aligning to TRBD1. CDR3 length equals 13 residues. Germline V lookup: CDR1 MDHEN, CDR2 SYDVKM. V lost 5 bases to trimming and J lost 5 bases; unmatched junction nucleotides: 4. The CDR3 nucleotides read TGTGCCAGCAGTGTACAGGGGGTTTATGGCTACACCTTC. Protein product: CASSVQGVYGYTF.

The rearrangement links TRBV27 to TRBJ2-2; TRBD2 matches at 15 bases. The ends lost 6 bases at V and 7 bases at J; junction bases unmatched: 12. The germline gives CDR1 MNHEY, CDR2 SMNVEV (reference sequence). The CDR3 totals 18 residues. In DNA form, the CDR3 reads TGTGCCAGCAGCCCCGGGGGACTAGCGGGAGGTTTTGGCGGGGAGCTGTTTTTT. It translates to CASSPGGLAGGFGGELFF.

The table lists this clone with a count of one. CDR3: CASSLVVAGPQETQYF. CDR3 bases: TGTGCCAGCAGCTTAGTGGTCGCGGGACCTCAAGAGACCCAGTACTTC. The chain has TRBV7-9 and TRBJ2-5, with a possible D match to TRBD2 (6 bases). The CDR3 is 16 residues long. The V and J ends lost 1 base and 2 bases respectively, with 14 bases between them. The V gene's germline CDR1 is SEHNR and CDR2 FQNEAQ (reference sequence).

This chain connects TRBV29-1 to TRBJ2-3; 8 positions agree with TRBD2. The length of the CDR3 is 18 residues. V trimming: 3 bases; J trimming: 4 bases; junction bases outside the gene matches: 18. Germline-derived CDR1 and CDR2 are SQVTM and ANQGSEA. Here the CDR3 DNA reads TGCAGCGTTGATCCGCCGGGACTAGTGGTGGGAGGGGCAGATACGCAGTATTTT. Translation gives CSVDPPGLVVGGADTQYF.

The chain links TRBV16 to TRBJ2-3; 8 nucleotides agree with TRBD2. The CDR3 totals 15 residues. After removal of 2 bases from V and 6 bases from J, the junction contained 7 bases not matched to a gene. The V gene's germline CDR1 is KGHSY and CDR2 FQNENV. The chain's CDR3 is CASSQNLLAGDTQYF. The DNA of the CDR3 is TGTGCCAGCAGCCAAAATCTGCTAGCGGGTGATACGCAGTATTTT.

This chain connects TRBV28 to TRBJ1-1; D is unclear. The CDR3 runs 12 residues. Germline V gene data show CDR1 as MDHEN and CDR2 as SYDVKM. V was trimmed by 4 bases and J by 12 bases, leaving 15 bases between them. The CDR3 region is CASSSTSRRTFF. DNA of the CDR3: TGTGCCAGCAGTTCGACCTCGCGCAGGACTTTCTTT.

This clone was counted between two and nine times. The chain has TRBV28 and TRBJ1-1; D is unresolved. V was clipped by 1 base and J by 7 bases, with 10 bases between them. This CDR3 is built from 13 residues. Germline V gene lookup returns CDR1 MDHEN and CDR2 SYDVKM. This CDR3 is CASSLYTKVEAFF. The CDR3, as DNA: TGTGCCAGCAGTTTATACACAAAAGTTGAAGCTTTCTTT. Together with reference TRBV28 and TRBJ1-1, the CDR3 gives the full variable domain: DVKVTQSSRYLVKRTGEKVFLECVQDMDHENMFWYRQDPGLGLRLIYFSYDVKMKEKGDIPEGYSVSREKKERFSLILESASTNQTSMYLCASSLYTKVEAFFGQGTRLTVV.

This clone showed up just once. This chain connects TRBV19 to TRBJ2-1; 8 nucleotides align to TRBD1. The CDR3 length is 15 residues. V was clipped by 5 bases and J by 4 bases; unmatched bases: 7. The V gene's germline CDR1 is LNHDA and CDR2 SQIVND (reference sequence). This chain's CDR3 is CASSWSDRVYNEQFF. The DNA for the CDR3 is TGTGCCAGTAGTTGGTCGGACAGGGTATACAATGAGCAGTTCTTC. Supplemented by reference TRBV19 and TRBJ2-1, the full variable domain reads DGGITQSPKYLFRKEGQNVTLSCEQNLNHDAMYWYRQDPGQGLRLIYYSQIVNDFQKGDIAEGYSVSREKKESFPLTVTSAQKNPTAFYLCASSWSDRVYNEQFFGPGTRLTVL.

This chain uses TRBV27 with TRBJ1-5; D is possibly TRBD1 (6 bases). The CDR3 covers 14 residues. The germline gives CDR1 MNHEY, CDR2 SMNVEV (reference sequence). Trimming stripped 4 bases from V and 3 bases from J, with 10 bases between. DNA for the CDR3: TGTGCCAGCAGTTCTACAGGGTACAATCAGCCCCAGCATTTT. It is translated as CASSSTGYNQPQHF.

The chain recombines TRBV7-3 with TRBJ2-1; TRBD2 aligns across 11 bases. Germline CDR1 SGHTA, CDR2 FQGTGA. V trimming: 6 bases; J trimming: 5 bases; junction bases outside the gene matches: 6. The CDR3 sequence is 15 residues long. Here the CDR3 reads CASSLLAGAHNEQFF. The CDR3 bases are TGTGCCAGCAGTTTACTAGCGGGAGCCCACAATGAGCAGTTCTTC.

Written as DNA, the CDR3 is TGTGCCAGCAGTTACGATGGGAGGGGGCAAGAGACCCAGTACTTC. It is translated as CASSYDGRGQETQYF. The chain combines TRBV6-5 with TRBJ2-5, with D perhaps TRBD2 (7 bases). The CDR3 spans 15 residues. Trimming shortened V by 2 bases and J by 2 bases, and 12 bases separated the two germline ends. Germline values: CDR1 MNHEY, CDR2 SVGAGI.

In nucleotides, the CDR3 is TGTGCCAGCAGCCCCGCCGGACAGGGATTCTACGAGCAGTACTTC. This translates into CASSPAGQGFYEQYF. The chain links TRBV11-2 to TRBJ2-7, with 8 positions matching TRBD1. Germline assignment: CDR1 SGHAT and CDR2 FQNNGV. The CDR3 sequence is 15 residues long. Trimming cost V 5 bases and J 3 bases; bases outside gene matches: 9.

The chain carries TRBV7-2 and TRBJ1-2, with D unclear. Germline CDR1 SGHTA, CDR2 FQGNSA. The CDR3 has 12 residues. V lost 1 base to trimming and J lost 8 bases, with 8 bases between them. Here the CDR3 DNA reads TGTGCCAGCAGCTTAGGTCCGGAGGGCTACACCTTC. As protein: CASSLGPEGYTF.

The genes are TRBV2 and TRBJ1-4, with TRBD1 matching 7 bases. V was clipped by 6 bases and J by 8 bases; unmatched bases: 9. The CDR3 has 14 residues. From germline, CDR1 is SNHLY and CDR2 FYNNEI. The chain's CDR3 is CASSPTGRSEKLFF. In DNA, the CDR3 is TGTGCCAGCAGCCCGACAGGGCGGAGCGAAAAACTGTTTTTT.

The CDR3 spells CASSRTGNTEAFF. For the CDR3, the DNA is TGTGCCAGCTCCCGGACAGGGAACACTGAAGCTTTCTTT. The chain links TRBV11-1 to TRBJ1-1; 7 positions match TRBD1. With V trimmed by 8 bases and J by 1 base, 4 bases remained unmatched. This CDR3 region has 13 residues. CDR1 SGHAT and CDR2 FQDESV come from the germline V gene (reference sequence).

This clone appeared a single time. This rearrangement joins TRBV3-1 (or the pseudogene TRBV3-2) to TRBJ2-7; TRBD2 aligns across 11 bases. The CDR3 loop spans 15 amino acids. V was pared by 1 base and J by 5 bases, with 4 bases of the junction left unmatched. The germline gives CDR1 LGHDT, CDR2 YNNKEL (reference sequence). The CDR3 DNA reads TGTGCCAGCAGCCAAGGGCTAGCGGGAGGCCACGAGCAGTACTTC. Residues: CASSQGLAGGHEQYF.

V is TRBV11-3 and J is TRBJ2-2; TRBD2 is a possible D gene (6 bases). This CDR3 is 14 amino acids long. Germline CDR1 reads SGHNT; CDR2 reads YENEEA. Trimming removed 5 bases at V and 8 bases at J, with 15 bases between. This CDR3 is CASSRGTRGGELFF. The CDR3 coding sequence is TGTGCCAGCAGCCGCGGGACCCGGGGGGGGGAGCTGTTTTTT.

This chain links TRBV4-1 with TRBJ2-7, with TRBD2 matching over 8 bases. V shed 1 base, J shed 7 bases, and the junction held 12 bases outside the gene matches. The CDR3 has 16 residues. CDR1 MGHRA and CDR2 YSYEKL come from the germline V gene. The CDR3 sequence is CASSQAQAGAFNEQYF. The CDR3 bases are TGCGCCAGCAGCCAAGCCCAAGCGGGAGCCTTTAATGAGCAGTACTTC.

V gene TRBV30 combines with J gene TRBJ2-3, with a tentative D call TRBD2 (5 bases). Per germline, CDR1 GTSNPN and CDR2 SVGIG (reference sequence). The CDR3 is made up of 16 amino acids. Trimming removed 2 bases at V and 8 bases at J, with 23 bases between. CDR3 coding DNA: TGTGCCTGGAGTCCCCTCCCGGGGTCTCAGATGGGTACGCAGTATTTT. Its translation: CAWSPLPGSQMGTQYF.

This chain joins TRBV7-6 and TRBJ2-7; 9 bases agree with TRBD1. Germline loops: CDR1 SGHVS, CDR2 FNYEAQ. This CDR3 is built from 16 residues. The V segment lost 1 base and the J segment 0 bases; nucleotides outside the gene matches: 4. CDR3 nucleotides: TGTGCCAGCAGCTTAGGGGACAGGGCGAGCTCCTACGAGCAGTACTTC. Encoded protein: CASSLGDRASSYEQYF.

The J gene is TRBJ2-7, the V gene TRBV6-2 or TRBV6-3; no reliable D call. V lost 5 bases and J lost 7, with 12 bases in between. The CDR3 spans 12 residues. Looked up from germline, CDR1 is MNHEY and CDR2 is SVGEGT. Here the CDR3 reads CASSLDAWEQYF. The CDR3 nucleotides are TGTGCCAGCAGTCTAGACGCCTGGGAGCAGTACTTC.

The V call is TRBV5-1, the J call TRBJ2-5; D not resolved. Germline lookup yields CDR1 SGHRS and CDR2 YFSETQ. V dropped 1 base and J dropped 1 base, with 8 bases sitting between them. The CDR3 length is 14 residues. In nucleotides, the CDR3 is TGCGCCAGCAGCTTGTTGGGCAGCCAAGAGACCCAGTACTTC. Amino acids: CASSLLGSQETQYF.